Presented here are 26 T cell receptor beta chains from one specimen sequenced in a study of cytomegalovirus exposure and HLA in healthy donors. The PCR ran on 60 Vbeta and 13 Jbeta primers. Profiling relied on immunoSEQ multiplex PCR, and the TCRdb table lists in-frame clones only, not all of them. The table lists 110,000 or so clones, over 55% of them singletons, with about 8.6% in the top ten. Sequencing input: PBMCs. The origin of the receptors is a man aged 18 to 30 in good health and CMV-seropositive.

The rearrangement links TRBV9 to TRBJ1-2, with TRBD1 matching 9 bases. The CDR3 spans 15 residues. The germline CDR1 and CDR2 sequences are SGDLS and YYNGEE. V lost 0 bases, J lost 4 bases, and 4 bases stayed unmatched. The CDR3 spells CASSVAGTGIYGYTF. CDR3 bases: TGTGCCAGCAGCGTAGCCGGGACAGGGATCTATGGCTACACCTTC. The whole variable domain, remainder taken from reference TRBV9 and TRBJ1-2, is DSGVTQTPKHLITATGQRVTLRCSPRSGDLSVYWYQQSLDQGLQFLIQYYNGEERAKGNILERFSAQQFPDLHSELNLSSLELGDSALYFCASSVAGTGIYGYTFGSGTRLTVV.

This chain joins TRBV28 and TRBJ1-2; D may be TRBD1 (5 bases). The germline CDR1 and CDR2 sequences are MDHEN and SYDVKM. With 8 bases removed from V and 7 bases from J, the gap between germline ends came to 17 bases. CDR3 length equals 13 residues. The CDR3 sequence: CASGGGLGRGYTF. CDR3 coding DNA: TGTGCCAGCGGGGGGGGATTGGGGCGTGGCTACACCTTC.

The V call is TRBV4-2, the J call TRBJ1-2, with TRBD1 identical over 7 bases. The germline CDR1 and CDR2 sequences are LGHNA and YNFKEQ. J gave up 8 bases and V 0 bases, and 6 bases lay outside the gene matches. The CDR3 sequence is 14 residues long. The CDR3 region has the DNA TGTGCCAGCAGCCAAGATACCGGGACAGACGGCTACACCTTC. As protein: CASSQDTGTDGYTF.

The CDR3 DNA sequence: TGCGCCAGCAGCTTGGCCGGGACAGGGAACTATGGCTACACCTTC. Translating gives CASSLAGTGNYGYTF. The chain joins TRBV5-1 to TRBJ1-2; 9 bases line up with TRBD1. Germline loops: CDR1 SGHRS, CDR2 YFSETQ. The J segment lost 2 bases and the V segment lost 0 bases, leaving 2 bases of the junction unmatched. The CDR3 is made up of 15 amino acids. Drawing the rest from reference TRBV5-1 and TRBJ1-2, the complete variable domain is KAGVTQTPRYLIKTRGQQVTLSCSPISGHRSVSWYQQTPGQGLQFLFEYFSETQRNKGNFPGRFSGRQFSNSRSEMNVSTLELGDSALYLCASSLAGTGNYGYTFGSGTRLTVV.

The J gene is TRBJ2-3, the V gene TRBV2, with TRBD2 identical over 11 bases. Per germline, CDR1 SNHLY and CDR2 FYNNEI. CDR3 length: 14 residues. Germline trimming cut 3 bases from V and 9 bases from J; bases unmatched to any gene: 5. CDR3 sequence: CASSDSGGAGTQYF. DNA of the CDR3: TGTGCCAGCAGTGATAGCGGGGGGGCCGGGACGCAGTATTTT.

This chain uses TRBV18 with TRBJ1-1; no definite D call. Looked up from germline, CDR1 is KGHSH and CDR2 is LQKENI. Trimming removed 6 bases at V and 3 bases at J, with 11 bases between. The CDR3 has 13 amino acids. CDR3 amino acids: CASSSAFDTEAFF. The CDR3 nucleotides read TGTGCCAGCTCCTCAGCGTTTGACACTGAAGCTTTCTTT.

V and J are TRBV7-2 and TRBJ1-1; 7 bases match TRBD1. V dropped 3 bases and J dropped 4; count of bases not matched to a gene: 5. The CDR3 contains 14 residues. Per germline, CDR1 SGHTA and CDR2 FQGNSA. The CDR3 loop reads CASSLETGSTEAFF. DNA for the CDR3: TGTGCCAGCAGCTTGGAGACAGGGAGCACTGAAGCTTTCTTT.

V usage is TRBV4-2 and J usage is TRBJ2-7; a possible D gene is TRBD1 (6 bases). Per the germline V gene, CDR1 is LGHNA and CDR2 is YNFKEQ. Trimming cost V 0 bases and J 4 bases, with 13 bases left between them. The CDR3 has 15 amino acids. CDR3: CASSQERGIWYEQYF. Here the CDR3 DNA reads TGTGCCAGCAGCCAAGAAAGGGGGATCTGGTACGAGCAGTACTTC.

CDR3 amino acids: CASSLVPSGSDTQYF. The CDR3 DNA sequence: TGCGCCAGCAGCTTGGTACCTTCGGGTTCCGATACGCAGTATTTT. The chain recombines TRBV5-1 with TRBJ2-3; D ambiguous. Trimming took off 0 bases at V and 6 bases at J, with 14 bases between the two ends. CDR1 and CDR2 (germline): SGHRS, YFSETQ. The CDR3 is 15 amino acids.

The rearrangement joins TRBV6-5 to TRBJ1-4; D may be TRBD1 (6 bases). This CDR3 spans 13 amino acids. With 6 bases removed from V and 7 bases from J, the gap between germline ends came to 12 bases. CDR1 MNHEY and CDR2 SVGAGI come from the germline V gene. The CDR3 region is CASRDSYTEKLFF. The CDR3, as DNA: TGTGCCAGCAGGGACAGCTATACTGAAAAACTGTTTTTT.

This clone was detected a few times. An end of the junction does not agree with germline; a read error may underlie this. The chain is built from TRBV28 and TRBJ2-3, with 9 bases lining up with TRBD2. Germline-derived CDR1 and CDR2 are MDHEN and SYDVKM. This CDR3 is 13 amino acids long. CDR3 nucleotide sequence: TGTGCCGGGGGTAGGCGGGGGGGTCTGAGCAGTTGGTTT. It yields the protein CAGGRRGGLSSWF.

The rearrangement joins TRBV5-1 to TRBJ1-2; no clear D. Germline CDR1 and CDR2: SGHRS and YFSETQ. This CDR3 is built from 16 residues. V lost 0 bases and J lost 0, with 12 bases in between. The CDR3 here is CASSLGYAGANYGYTF. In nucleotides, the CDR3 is TGCGCCAGCAGCTTGGGGTATGCCGGAGCTAACTATGGCTACACCTTC.

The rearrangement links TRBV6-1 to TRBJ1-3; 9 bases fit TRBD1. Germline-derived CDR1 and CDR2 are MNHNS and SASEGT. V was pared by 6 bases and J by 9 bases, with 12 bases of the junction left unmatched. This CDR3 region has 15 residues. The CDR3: CASSLTGGAEATIYF. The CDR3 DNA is TGTGCCAGCAGCCTTACAGGGGGCGCAGAAGCCACCATATATTTT.

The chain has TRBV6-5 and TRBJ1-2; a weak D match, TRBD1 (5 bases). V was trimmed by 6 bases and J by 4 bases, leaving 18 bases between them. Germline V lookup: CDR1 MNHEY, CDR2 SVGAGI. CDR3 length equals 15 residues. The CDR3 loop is CASSSWGGAGYGYTF. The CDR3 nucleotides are TGTGCCAGCAGCAGCTGGGGAGGGGCTGGCTATGGCTACACCTTC.

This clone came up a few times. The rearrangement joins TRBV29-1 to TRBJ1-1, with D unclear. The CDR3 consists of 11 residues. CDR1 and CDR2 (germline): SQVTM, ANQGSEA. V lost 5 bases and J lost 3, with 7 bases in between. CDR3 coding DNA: TGCAGCGTTCGGGGTTACACTGAAGCTTTCTTT. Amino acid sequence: CSVRGYTEAFF.

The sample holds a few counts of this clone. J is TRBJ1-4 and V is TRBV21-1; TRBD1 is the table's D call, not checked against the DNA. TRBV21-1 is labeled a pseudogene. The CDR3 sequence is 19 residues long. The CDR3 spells CASSKAPGGGLRANEKLFF. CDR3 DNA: TGTGCCAGCAGCAAAGCACCAGGGGGCGGCTTAAGGGCTAATGAAAAACTGTTTTTT.

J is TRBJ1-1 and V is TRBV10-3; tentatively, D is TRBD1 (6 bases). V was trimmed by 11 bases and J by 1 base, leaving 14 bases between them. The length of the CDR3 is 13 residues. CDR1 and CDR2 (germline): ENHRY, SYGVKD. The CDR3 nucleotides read TGTGCCGGGCGGACAGAAAGGAACACTGAAGCTTTCTTT. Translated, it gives CAGRTERNTEAFF.

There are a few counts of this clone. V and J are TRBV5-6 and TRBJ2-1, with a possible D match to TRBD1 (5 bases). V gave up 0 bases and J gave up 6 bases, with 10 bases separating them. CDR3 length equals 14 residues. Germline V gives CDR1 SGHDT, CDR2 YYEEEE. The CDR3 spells CASSLVDGANEQFF. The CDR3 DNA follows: TGTGCCAGCAGCTTGGTAGATGGGGCCAATGAGCAGTTCTTC.

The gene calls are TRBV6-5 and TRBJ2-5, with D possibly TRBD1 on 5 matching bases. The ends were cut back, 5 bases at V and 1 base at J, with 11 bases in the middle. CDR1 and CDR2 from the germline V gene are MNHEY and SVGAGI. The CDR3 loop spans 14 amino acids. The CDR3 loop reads CASSPNRFQETQYF. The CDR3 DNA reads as TGTGCCAGCAGTCCAAACAGGTTCCAAGAGACCCAGTACTTC.

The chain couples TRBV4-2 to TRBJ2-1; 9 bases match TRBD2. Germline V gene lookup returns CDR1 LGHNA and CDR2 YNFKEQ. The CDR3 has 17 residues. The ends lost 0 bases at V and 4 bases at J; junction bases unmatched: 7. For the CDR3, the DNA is TGTGCCAGCAGCCAAGAACGGCGGGGGGGCAATTACAATGAGCAGTTCTTC. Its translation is CASSQERRGGNYNEQFF.

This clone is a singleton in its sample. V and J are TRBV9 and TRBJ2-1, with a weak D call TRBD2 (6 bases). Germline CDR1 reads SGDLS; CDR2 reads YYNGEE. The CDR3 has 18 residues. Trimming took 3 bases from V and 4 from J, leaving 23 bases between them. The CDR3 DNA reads TGTGCCAGCAGCGGTATTGGGTCTGCTAGCGCAAATTACAATGAGCAGTTCTTC. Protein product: CASSGIGSASANYNEQFF.

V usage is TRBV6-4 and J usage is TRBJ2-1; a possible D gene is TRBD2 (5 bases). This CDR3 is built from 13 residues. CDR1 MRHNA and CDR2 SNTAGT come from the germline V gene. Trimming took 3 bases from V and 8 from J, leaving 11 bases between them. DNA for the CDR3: TGTGCCAGCAGTGAGGGAGCCGTCGATGAGCAGTTCTTC. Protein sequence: CASSEGAVDEQFF.

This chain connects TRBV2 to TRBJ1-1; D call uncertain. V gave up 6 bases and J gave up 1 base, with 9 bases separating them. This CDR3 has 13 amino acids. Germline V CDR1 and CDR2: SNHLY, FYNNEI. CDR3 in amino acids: CASSLWPNTEAFF. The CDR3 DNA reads TGTGCCAGCAGCCTCTGGCCGAACACTGAAGCTTTCTTT.

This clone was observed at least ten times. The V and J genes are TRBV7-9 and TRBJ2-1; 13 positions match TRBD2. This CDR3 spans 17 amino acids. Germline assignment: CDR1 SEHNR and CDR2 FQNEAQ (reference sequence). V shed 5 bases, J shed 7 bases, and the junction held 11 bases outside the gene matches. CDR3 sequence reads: CASSPRRLAGGLNEQFF. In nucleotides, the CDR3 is TGTGCCAGCAGCCCCCGCAGACTAGCGGGGGGCCTAAATGAGCAGTTCTTC.

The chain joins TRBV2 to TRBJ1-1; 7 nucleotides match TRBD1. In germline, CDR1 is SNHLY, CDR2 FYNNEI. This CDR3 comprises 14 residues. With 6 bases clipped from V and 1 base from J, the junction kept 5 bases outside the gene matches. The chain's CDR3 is CASRDRQGNTEAFF. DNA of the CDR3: TGTGCCAGCAGGGACCGACAGGGGAACACTGAAGCTTTCTTT.

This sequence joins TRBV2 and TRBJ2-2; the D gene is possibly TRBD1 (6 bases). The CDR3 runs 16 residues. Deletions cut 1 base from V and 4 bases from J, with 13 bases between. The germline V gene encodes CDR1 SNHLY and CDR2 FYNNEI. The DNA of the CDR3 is TGTGCCAGCAGTGAAGGACAGGAAGATCCCACCGGGGAGCTGTTTTTT. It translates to CASSEGQEDPTGELFF.